The present entry profiles one T cell receptor (beta chain) with its context. Its antigen is still unknown. These data originate in a study of shared clonotypes between healthy human individuals. Study-wide findings and caveats: Researchers found naive subsets generally carried larger estimated richness than memory subsets.

Generated by immunoSEQ multiplex PCR, the TCRdb table keeps only in-frame clones and is missing some. The sample contains some 2,500,000 clones, 93% of which appear only once. The CDR3 spans 13 residues. Trimming removed 6 bases from V and 4 bases from J, with 12 bases in between. Per germline, CDR1 SQVTM and CDR2 ANQGSEA. The chain carries TRBV29-1 and TRBJ2-2; no firm D call. The material sequenced was naive CD4+ T cells from PBMCs. Subset noted: CD45RA+ positively selected. The source of this sequence is a man younger than 30 in good health. Some clones in this sample may be carry-over from other donors' samples. CDR3 region: CSVATRFTGELFF. The CDR3, as DNA: TGCAGCGTGGCGACAAGATTCACCGGGGAGCTGTTTTTT.